This T cell receptor beta chain was obtained from a study of T cell clonality in common variable immunodeficiency. This clone was detected ten times or more. Its antigen is currently unknown. The CDR3 extends 3 residues past the end of the read, so its final part is completed from the germline J gene. Donors gave about 5 to 9 ml heparinized peripheral whole blood. Study findings and constraints: TCRbeta clonality was increased in CVID versus healthy controls. CVID subjects shared fewer TCRbeta clones than healthy controls did.

This CDR3 is built from 13 residues. Per germline, CDR1 KGHDR and CDR2 SFDVKD. Sequencing input was equivalent genomic DNA from CVID and controls. Here immunoSEQ multiplex PCR was the method, and the copy in TCRdb shows in-frame clones only, minus some. Recorded here are tens of thousands of clones, none singletons. Sequenced input: peripheral blood mononuclear cells. This chain uses TRBV24-1 with TRBJ2-2, with 9 bases aligning to TRBD1. The TCR was taken from a person aged 18-69 years in good health. The CDR3 loop is CATSESTGGGLFF. The CDR3 DNA, read in part, is TGTGCCACCAGTGAGTCGACAGGGGGAGGG.